These T cell receptor beta chains were read from a single sample in a study of cytomegalovirus exposure and HLA in healthy donors. Profiled with immunoSEQ multiplex PCR; TCRdb holds only in-frame clones, not every one. The profile shows about 190,000 clones, roughly 80% of them singletons. The sample was PBMCs. These receptors were taken from a woman between 25 and 40 years old in good health and CMV-seropositive. Both conserved end residues are part of each CDR3. Fields, in order: CDR3 DNA, CDR3 protein, J gene, D gene, CDR3 length, V gene, clone size. The D gene is left open where the match is weak. The size of a clone is reported for some rows only, either as once, few or many, or as a class for expanded clones.

CDR3nt: TGTGCCAGCAGCTTCTCGACAGGGAGGAACTATGGCTACACCTTC
CDR3aa: CASSFSTGRNYGYTF
j_gene: TRBJ1-2
d_gene: TRBD1
len: 15
v_gene: TRBV5-5
abundance: NA

CDR3nt: TGTGCCAGCAGTTACGGGACAGGCAATGAAAAACTGTTTTTT
CDR3aa: CASSYGTGNEKLFF
j_gene: TRBJ1-4
d_gene: TRBD1
len: 14
v_gene: TRBV27
abundance: NA

CDR3nt: TGTGCCAGCAGCTTAGGATCAGCGGGGGTATACAATGAGCAGTTCTTC
CDR3aa: CASSLGSAGVYNEQFF
j_gene: TRBJ2-1
d_gene: TRBD2
len: 16
v_gene: TRBV7-6
abundance: NA

CDR3nt: TGTGCCAGCAGCCCCGGCTTAGGGGGCCACTCTGGAAACACCATATATTTT
CDR3aa: CASSPGLGGHSGNTIYF
j_gene: TRBJ1-3
d_gene: TRBD1
len: 17
v_gene: TRBV5-4
abundance: few

CDR3nt: TGTGCCAGTAGTGACAGGAACTATGGCTACACCTTC
CDR3aa: CASSDRNYGYTF
j_gene: TRBJ1-2
d_gene: NA
len: 12
v_gene: TRBV19
abundance: NA

CDR3nt: TGTGCCAGCAGCTTAGGGGGACTAGCGACTACCTACAATGAGCAGTTCTTC
CDR3aa: CASSLGGLATTYNEQFF
j_gene: TRBJ2-1
d_gene: TRBD2
len: 17
v_gene: TRBV7-2
abundance: NA

CDR3nt: TGTGCCAGCAGTTTCGACGAGGCTAATGAAAAACTGTTTTTT
CDR3aa: CASSFDEANEKLFF
j_gene: TRBJ1-4
d_gene: NA
len: 14
v_gene: TRBV6-1
abundance: few

CDR3nt: TGTGCCAGCAGCCCCCGGGGGGCGGGGGAAGCTTTCTTT
CDR3aa: CASSPRGAGEAFF
j_gene: TRBJ1-1
d_gene: NA
len: 13
v_gene: TRBV11-3
abundance: NA

CDR3nt: TGTGCCAGCAGCTTGGGCACAGAATTGTACCAAGAGACCCAGTACTTC
CDR3aa: CASSLGTELYQETQYF
j_gene: TRBJ2-5
d_gene: NA
len: 16
v_gene: TRBV5-6
abundance: once

CDR3nt: TGTGCCAGCAGCCGACAGGGGGTTACTGAAGCTTTCTTT
CDR3aa: CASSRQGVTEAFF
j_gene: TRBJ1-1
d_gene: TRBD1
len: 13
v_gene: TRBV5-4
abundance: few

CDR3nt: TGTGCCAGCAGCTTGGCCCAGGGTCTGTGGTACGAGCAGTACTTC
CDR3aa: CASSLAQGLWYEQYF
j_gene: TRBJ2-7
d_gene: NA
len: 15
v_gene: TRBV5-5
abundance: NA

CDR3nt: TGCAGCGTTGTTCGCGAAAACATTCAGTACTTC
CDR3aa: CSVVRENIQYF
j_gene: TRBJ2-4
d_gene: NA
len: 11
v_gene: TRBV29-1
abundance: NA

CDR3nt: TGTGCCAGCAGTTTATTAAAGGGGACTAGCGTTAGCACAGATACGCAGTATTTT
CDR3aa: CASSLLKGTSVSTDTQYF
j_gene: TRBJ2-3
d_gene: TRBD2
len: 18
v_gene: TRBV27
abundance: NA

CDR3nt: TGTGCCAGCAGGATGGGACAGGGGATTGAAGCTTTCTTT
CDR3aa: CASRMGQGIEAFF
j_gene: TRBJ1-1
d_gene: TRBD1
len: 13
v_gene: TRBV6-5
abundance: NA

CDR3nt: TGTGCCAGCAGTTCACAATCCTTACTAGCGGGAGTGAGCAATGAGCAGTTCTTC
CDR3aa: CASSSQSLLAGVSNEQFF
j_gene: TRBJ2-1
d_gene: TRBD2
len: 18
v_gene: TRBV27
abundance: NA

CDR3nt: TGTGCCAGCAGTTCCCGTGTGAGGCCTGAAGCTTTCTTT
CDR3aa: CASSSRVRPEAFF
j_gene: TRBJ1-1
d_gene: NA
len: 13
v_gene: TRBV28
abundance: once

CDR3nt: TGCGCCAGCAGCCAAGATCTTATCCCTCGGGGCGGGACCTACGAGCAGTACTTC
CDR3aa: CASSQDLIPRGGTYEQYF
j_gene: TRBJ2-7
d_gene: NA
len: 18
v_gene: TRBV4-1
abundance: NA

CDR3nt: TGTGCCAGCTCACCGACCCCCGCAGGGGATGGCTACACCTTC
CDR3aa: CASSPTPAGDGYTF
j_gene: TRBJ1-2
d_gene: NA
len: 14
v_gene: TRBV18
abundance: NA

CDR3nt: TGCAGTGCTAGAGATCTCGACGAGCAGTACTTC
CDR3aa: CSARDLDEQYF
j_gene: TRBJ2-7
d_gene: NA
len: 11
v_gene: TRBV20-1
abundance: once

CDR3nt: TGCGCCAGCGCGTTTATCGCGAACACCGGGGAGCTGTTTTTT
CDR3aa: CASAFIANTGELFF
j_gene: TRBJ2-2
d_gene: NA
len: 14
v_gene: TRBV5-1
abundance: NA

CDR3nt: TGTGCCAGCAGTTTAGAGGGGACAGGGGCTTCCAAGGCTTTCTTT
CDR3aa: CASSLEGTGASKAFF
j_gene: TRBJ1-1
d_gene: TRBD1
len: 15
v_gene: TRBV28
abundance: NA

CDR3nt: TGTGCCAGCAGCATGACTAGCGGAGCTTACAATGAGCAGTTCTTC
CDR3aa: CASSMTSGAYNEQFF
j_gene: TRBJ2-1
d_gene: TRBD2
len: 15
v_gene: TRBV5-4
abundance: NA

CDR3nt: TGTGCCTGGAGAGCCCCAGGGAACACCGGGGAGCTGTTTTTT
CDR3aa: CAWRAPGNTGELFF
j_gene: TRBJ2-2
d_gene: NA
len: 14
v_gene: TRBV30
abundance: NA

CDR3nt: TGCGCCAGCAGCTTAGGACAGGGGTCCAACGTCCTGACTTTC
CDR3aa: CASSLGQGSNVLTF
j_gene: TRBJ2-6
d_gene: TRBD1
len: 14
v_gene: TRBV5-1
abundance: few

CDR3nt: TGTGCCACCAGCAGAGGAGACGGGGGTGGTGAAAAACTGTTTTTT
CDR3aa: CATSRGDGGGEKLFF
j_gene: TRBJ1-4
d_gene: NA
len: 15
v_gene: TRBV15
abundance: NA

CDR3nt: TGTGCCAGCAGCCTCCTCTCGAGCGGCTACACCTTC
CDR3aa: CASSLLSSGYTF
j_gene: TRBJ1-2
d_gene: NA
len: 12
v_gene: TRBV7-2
abundance: NA